This entry features one T cell receptor (beta chain) sequence. Its antigen is still unknown. Via MiXCR, TCRdb re-called the 5' RACE reads, giving one row per CDR3 protein. The table has 350,000 to 450,000 distinct CDR3 sequences, approximately 18% seen once. V dropped 5 bases and J dropped 1 base, with 11 bases sitting between them. CDR3 length: 14 residues. Germline assignment: CDR1 SGHKS and CDR2 YYEKEE (reference sequence). The entry originates in a study of identical twins. Findings and caveats of the study: Diverse VJ usage suggested most zero-insertion clonotypes were not invariant T cells. The study found that models underestimated out-of-frame TCR alpha sharing in monozygotic twins. Beta out-of-frame twin sharing showed a weaker excess. Donors were not followed over many years; analysis was cross-sectional.

The specimen sequenced was naive T cells sorted from blood. V is TRBV5-5 and J is TRBJ2-3, with D maybe TRBD2 (6 bases). This TCR came from a man aged 50-59 years in good health. CDR3 DNA: TGTGCCAGCAGGACGGGGGTTCGCACAGATACGCAGTATTTT. It codes for CASRTGVRTDTQYF.